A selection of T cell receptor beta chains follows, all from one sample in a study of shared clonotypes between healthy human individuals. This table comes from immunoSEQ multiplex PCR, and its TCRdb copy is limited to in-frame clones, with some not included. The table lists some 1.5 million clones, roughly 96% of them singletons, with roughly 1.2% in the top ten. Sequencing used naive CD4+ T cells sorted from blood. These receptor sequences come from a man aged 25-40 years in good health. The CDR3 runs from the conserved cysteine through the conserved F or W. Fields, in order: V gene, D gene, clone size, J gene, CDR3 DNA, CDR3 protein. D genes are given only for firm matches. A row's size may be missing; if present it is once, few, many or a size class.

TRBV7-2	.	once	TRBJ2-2	TGTGCCAGCAGCTTATCCAGGGGGAGGTACCCCGGGGAGCTGTTTTTT	CASSLSRGRYPGELFF
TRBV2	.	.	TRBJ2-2	TGTGCCAGCAGTTCCGAGAACACCGGGGAGCTGTTTTTT	CASSSENTGELFF
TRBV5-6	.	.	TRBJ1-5	TGTGCCAGCAGCTCCCCGAACCAGGGTGATATCCAGCATTTT	CASSSPNQGDIQHF
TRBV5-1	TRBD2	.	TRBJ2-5	TGCGCCAGCAGCCCTCGGACTAGCCAATCCTTAGGGGAGACCCAGTACTTC	CASSPRTSQSLGETQYF
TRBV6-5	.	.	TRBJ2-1	TGTGCCAGCAGTCCTACAGTATTTCGGGAGCAGTTCTTC	CASSPTVFREQFF
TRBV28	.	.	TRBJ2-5	TGTGCCAGCAGTCCTACAGGATTCGGGGCCCAGTACTTC	CASSPTGFGAQYF
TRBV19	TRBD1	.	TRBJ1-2	TGTGCCAGTAGTATCCCCACCGAGGACAGGGTTATTGGCTACACCTTC	CASSIPTEDRVIGYTF
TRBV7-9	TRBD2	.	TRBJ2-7	TGTGCCAGCAGCTTTAGCGGGAGCGATTCGGAGCAGTACTTC	CASSFSGSDSEQYF
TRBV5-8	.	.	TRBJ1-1	TGTGCCAGCAGCTTGGTCAGGGGTGCCACTGAAGCTTTCTTT	CASSLVRGATEAFF
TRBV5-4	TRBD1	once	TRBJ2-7	TGTGCCAGCAGCCCTTACCGGGACAGATTCTACGAGCAGTACTTC	CASSPYRDRFYEQYF
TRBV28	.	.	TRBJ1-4	TGTGCCAGCACCTTGGGGCAGGGAAATGAAAAACTGTTTTTT	CASTLGQGNEKLFF
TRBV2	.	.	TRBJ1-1	TGTGCCAGCAGTCCCGGAACAGTGAACACTGAAGCTTTCTTT	CASSPGTVNTEAFF
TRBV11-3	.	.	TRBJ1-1	TGTGCCAGCAGCTTAGATCTCCCAGGGAAAGCGCCCAGCGCCACTGAAGCTTTCTTT	CASSLDLPGKAPSATEAFF
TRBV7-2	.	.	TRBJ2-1	TGTGCCAGCAGCTTAGTACCCCAGTACAATGAGCAGTTCTTC	CASSLVPQYNEQFF
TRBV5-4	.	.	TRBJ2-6	TGTGCCAGCAGGGAAGGGTCTGGGGCCAACGTCCTGACTTTC	CASREGSGANVLTF
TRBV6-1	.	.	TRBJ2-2	TGTGCCAGCAGTGAGTGGGGTAGGGCGGCCACCGGGGAGCTGTTTTTT	CASSEWGRAATGELFF